This T cell receptor (beta chain) was identified during a study of cytomegalovirus exposure and HLA in healthy donors (dated by TCRdb to 2016 to 2017). For context, the study as a whole: An earlier analysis of roughly 500 of the donors reported around 280 Gb of sequence data and around 100 million unique TCR beta sequences obtained from some 170 million T cells. To predict cytomegalovirus infection status, the study combined high-throughput TCR immunosequencing, statistical association of individual TCRs with disease status, and machine learning. Four or five DR-DQ haplotypes were treated as single units for association and clustering because of strong linkage in the cohort. An earlier analysis of some 500 of the donors applied high-throughput TCR beta sequencing to assess whether each TCR beta V gene segment acted as functional or pseudogenic. The genetic ancestry cluster associated with self-reported Caucasian donors included roughly four fifths of the roughly 400 genotyped donors. Alongside the repertoire data, information on donor age, sex, ethnicity and CMV serostatus was compiled. An early release that covered several hundred HLA-typed donors contained approximately 300 gigabases of sequencing data and tens of millions of unique TCR sequences. The later analysis used no new phenotypic data to find candidate immune exposures, relying instead on TCR beta sequences and their occurrence across donors. In a later analysis, previously published TCR beta repertoires from 600 to 850 donors were re-analyzed and high-resolution HLA genotyping was added so that TCR occurrence patterns could be studied. Among roughly 400 genotyped donors of the cohort, an average of roughly 230,000 unique TCR beta nucleotide sequences was sequenced per donor, of which approximately 18% were non-productive. Typing coverage differed by locus: A, B, C, DRB1 and DQB1 were typed in about 620-630 donors, DQA1 in about 550, DPA1 in around 600, and DPB1 in roughly 470. HLA typing covered class I and class II loci at four-digit resolution. Every repertoire in the discovery cohort had been generated on one and the same sequencing platform. Genome-wide SNP genotypes for about three fifths of the roughly 670 donors were used in a later genetic analysis, which treated that subset as a discovery cohort. The study was designed to test whether signatures of past pathogen exposure could be identified by cataloging public T cell receptors. The T cell repertoires of some 700 subjects were profiled by immunosequencing and related to cytomegalovirus serostatus. Along with the roughly 670-subject first cohort, a separate validation cohort of roughly 110 different subjects was used.

Study-wide conclusions, independent of this receptor: Because HLA typing was missing for some donors at each locus, association tests included only the typed subset. In the study, roughly 160 TCR beta chains were listed as associated with cytomegalovirus. The earlier analysis of fewer than 750 of the donors excluded some 15 rarely observed V segments, including chromosome 9 orphons, because counts were too low. A cluster of highly shared sequence variants was judged likely to represent a technical artifact of the sequencing pipeline. In a later analysis, TCR association rates were found to vary across HLA loci, with the most associated TCRs seen for DRB1 alleles and the fewest for HLA-C alleles. According to a later analysis, most CMV-associated TCR beta chains appeared to be HLA-restricted, and the HLA associations seemed to be driven largely by CMV exposure. Compared with the roughly 710-donor mean, donors in an Asian-associated ancestry cluster had fewer N-insertions in productive TCRs, according to a later genetic analysis. Specific HLA alleles were associated with some 15,000 TCR beta sequences at a false discovery rate of 0.05 in a later analysis. In a later analysis, HLA-associated TCR beta chains showed more clonal expansion and lower generation probabilities than non-associated chains that were equally common. In vitro tests confirmed that a few of the cytomegalovirus-associated TCR beta chains recognize cytomegalovirus antigens. In a later analysis, several top co-occurrence clusters were reported to appear linked to parvovirus B19, influenza, CMV and Epstein-Barr virus. Some IMGT-functional V segments, including TRBV6-2 and TRBV6-3, could not be told apart with the 87-base-pair reads, so those segments were excluded. V-gene and J-gene trimming of TCR beta chains was associated with a missense DCLRE1C variant in a later genetic analysis, and the association was replicated in an independent cohort. The only immune exposure information available for the cohort was CMV serostatus. Only TCR beta chains were sequenced in this cohort, and the absence of alpha or paired-chain data limited detectable features. When HLA alleles, especially DR and DQ, strongly co-occurred, attributing TCR associations to individual alleles was difficult. Linkage disequilibrium might explain the correlated functional status among segregating V segments, but an unknown experimental factor could not be ruled out. In both the original and validation cohorts, the classifier was reported to diagnose cytomegalovirus status with high specificity and sensitivity. Sequencing depth was assumed to be roughly uniform across donors in the presence/absence analyses, though that assumption may not hold. While some public TCRs were present in many individuals, most TCR sequences turned up only very rarely across donors. A further reported finding was that TCR beta sequences accurately predicted the HLA-A and HLA-B alleles for most subjects in the first cohort. The authors suggested that the approach could potentially be extended to other disease states and immunological phenotypes. Broadly in line with IMGT annotations, most TCR beta V segments showed up in productive rearrangements about 90% or about 30% of the time in an earlier analysis of several hundred of the donors.

The cohort was made up of approximately 670 healthy bone marrow donors. Cohort members were all nominally healthy when sampled, although unrecorded immune exposures were likely present. The donor tested CMV seronegative and was one of the 352 seronegative cohort members. A peripheral blood sample was collected from each donor, and TCR beta sequencing was performed on peripheral blood mononuclear cells. Genomic DNA was extracted from the blood cell samples with the Qiagen DNeasy Blood Extraction Kit. For CDR1 and CDR2, the germline V gene lists SNHLY and FYNNEI. Ends trimmed: V by 4 bases, J by 5 bases; bases unmatched to a gene: 5. The CDR3 numbers 14 residues from cysteine through phenylalanine. Only the CDR3 region is kept as DNA, spanning 42 bases read in frame from base 1. Regarding this clone: Its antigen specificity is not known. There are no base qualities to consult, and no much larger clone falls within one base.

Receptor amplification or capture employed the immunoSEQ multiplex PCR assay. The multiplex PCR relied on a mix of 60 forward primers for TCR Vbeta segments and 13 reverse primers for TCR Jbeta segments. The CDR3 region of rearranged TCR beta genes was amplified from genomic DNA with a multiplex PCR assay. The Illumina HiSeq System was used to sequence the amplified TCR beta libraries as 87-base-pair reads. The study's own analysis went as follows. A later analysis counted some 74 million unique TCR beta chains across the 690 or so repertoires, and 9.5 million to 11 million of these chains were shared by at least two donors. To remove PCR and sequencing errors, raw reads were error-corrected and collapsed into unique sequences using a nearest-neighbor algorithm that merged closely related sequences. CDR3 sequences were aligned to IMGT reference sequences to assign V, D and J gene segments. For a sequence to be retained, a match of at least six nucleotides to both a V gene segment and a J gene segment was required. A rearrangement counted as productive if the CDR3 had no stop codons and remained in frame with V and J, and every other rearrangement counted as non-productive. Following IMGT convention, CDR3 was defined as the stretch from the second conserved V-encoded cysteine up to the conserved J-encoded phenylalanine. The earlier analysis of about 500 of the donors excluded sequences that lacked an unambiguous match to a single V gene segment. An earlier analysis of 587 of the donors classified V segments as functional when productive rearrangements were above 56.7% and as segregating when the standard deviation between donors was above 5%. A statistical classification framework was built to diagnose cytomegalovirus status from the catalog of TCR beta chain sequences. In a later analysis, TCR nucleotide sequences were compared against IMGT/GENE-DB human TR gene sequences so that V and J genes could be assigned. The TCRdist pipeline was used in a later analysis to assign CDR3 sequences and most-parsimonious VDJ recombination scenarios. A later analysis defined each TCR beta chain by its CDR3 amino acid sequence plus V-gene family, and excluded reads lacking a unique V-gene family. In a later analysis, 450 to 600 highly shared, low-generation-probability nucleotide sequences were removed to address suspected cross-contamination and a sequencing artifact. A later analysis calculated a clonal expansion index for each public chain from normalized within-repertoire ranks of inferred template counts. Generation probabilities in a later analysis came from a VDJ recombination model fitted to out-of-frame rearrangements, and those results were checked against IGoR. In a later analysis, TCR-TCR, TCR-HLA and TCR-CMV co-occurrence was scored with hypergeometric tests, and a repertoire-size bias correction was applied to TCR pairs. A later analysis estimated false discovery rates by permuting HLA or CMV assignments 20 times. In a later analysis, co-occurring TCRs were grouped with DBSCAN, and TCRdist sequence similarity was added when clustering was performed within HLA-allele-positive subsets. Repertoires with fewer than 30,000 or more than 120,000 public chains, plus five repertoires with anomalous nucleotide sharing, were excluded from co-occurrence clustering. TCRdb took over this immuneACCESS table, retaining in-frame rearrangements with V and J assigned. Such tables are incomplete; in checked studies, under half of the missing clones stem from an unresolved V gene, and the remainder is unexplained. Clone size and the V and J calls come from that table; the DNA yielded D and trimming. In this sample the table shows about 140,000 clones, 66% of which occur a single time. The top ten clonotypes cover 6.5% of the sample.

The sequence links TRBV2 to TRBJ1-2; the central 9 bases match TRBD1. The source material was PBMCs. This TCR was sampled from a woman aged 55 to 70 in good health and CMV-seronegative. The nucleotides read TGTGCCAGCAGTGGCGGGACAGGGTTATATGGCTACACCTTC. This translates into CASSGGTGLYGYTF.